These 7 T cell receptor beta chains originate from one sample sequenced in a study of cytotoxic CD8 clonotypes in ibrutinib-treated CLL. The repertoire was sequenced with immunoSEQ multiplex PCR; TCRdb's copy has only in-frame clones and lacks some. The profile shows 150,000 or so clones, approximately 80% of them singletons. The sample consisted of PBMCs, taken after 24 months of ibrutinib treatment. The receptors here all came from a human donor with chronic lymphocytic leukemia.

This clone came up a few times. This rearrangement joins TRBV19 to TRBJ1-2, with D tentatively TRBD1 (6 bases). Germline CDR1 and CDR2: LNHDA and SQIVND (reference sequence). The CDR3 is 12 residues long. V was cut by 5 bases and J by 4 bases, with 8 bases left in between. The CDR3 DNA reads TGTGCCAGTAGTCTGACAGGCTATGGCTACACCTTC. It yields the protein CASSLTGYGYTF.

The chain recombines TRBV7-3 with TRBJ2-7; D remains ambiguous. CDR1 and CDR2 (germline): SGHTA, FQGTGA. Trimming left V 1 base short and J 5 bases short, with 12 bases between. This CDR3 has 14 residues. Written as DNA, the CDR3 is TGTGCCAGCAGCTTAATCCCGGGTGTACACGAGCAGTACTTC. It codes for CASSLIPGVHEQYF.

The V and J genes are TRBV29-1 and TRBJ1-4; D is perhaps TRBD1 (5 bases). The CDR3 has 13 residues. Germline CDR1 reads SQVTM; CDR2 reads ANQGSEA. Trimming stripped 2 bases from V and 4 bases from J, with 8 bases between. The CDR3 loop reads CSVEWGFNEKLFF. CDR3 DNA sequence: TGCAGCGTTGAATGGGGGTTTAATGAAAAACTGTTTTTT.

The gene calls are TRBV30 and TRBJ1-1; no reliable D call. V lost 1 base and J lost 5, with 8 bases in between. The CDR3 runs to 12 residues. Germline assignment: CDR1 GTSNPN and CDR2 SVGIG (reference sequence). The CDR3 is CAWSGKRTEAFF. As DNA, the CDR3 is TGTGCCTGGAGTGGGAAAAGAACTGAAGCTTTCTTT.

CDR3 amino acids: CASSPSTEAFF. The DNA for the CDR3 is TGTGCCAGCTCACCATCCACTGAAGCTTTCTTT. The V and J genes are TRBV18 and TRBJ1-1; no firm D call. V was shortened by 2 bases and J by 4 bases, with 2 bases between the two germline ends. The germline gives CDR1 KGHSH, CDR2 LQKENI. This CDR3 comprises 11 residues.

This clone has only a few counts. This chain connects TRBV15 to TRBJ1-5; D is undetermined. Between the trimmed V and J ends, which lost 8 bases and 0 bases, there was a span of 8 bases. This CDR3 comprises 13 residues. The germline V gene encodes CDR1 LNHNV and CDR2 YYDKDF (reference sequence). CDR3 in DNA: TGTGCCACCGCGGATGGTAGCAATCAGCCCCAGCATTTT. Translation gives CATADGSNQPQHF.

The rearrangement links TRBV19 to TRBJ2-7; the D gene is possibly TRBD2 (6 bases). Trimming shortened V by 5 bases and J by 4 bases, and 12 bases separated the two germline ends. Germline values: CDR1 LNHDA, CDR2 SQIVND (reference sequence). There are 13 residues in the CDR3. The CDR3 here is CASSRGRWYEQYF. Here the CDR3 DNA reads TGTGCCAGTAGTCGGGGGAGATGGTACGAGCAGTACTTC.